These T cell receptor beta chains were read from a single sample in a study of T-cell memory formation after mild COVID-19. Each CDR3 protein gets one entry after TCRdb re-called the 5' RACE reads with MiXCR. The table shows about 55,000 distinct CDR3 sequences, with approximately 9.5% occurring only once. The sequenced material came from PBMCs or a T cell subset sorted from them (not recorded which). The receptors derive from a young man who had mild COVID-19 (a few samples of this study predate the infection). Cell type and time point are not known. CDR3s include the opening cysteine and the closing phenylalanine or tryptophan. D genes are given only for firm matches. For some rows the clone size is stated as once, few or many, or as a class when expanded; others skip it.

d_call	v_call	j_call	clone_size	cdr3_nt	cdr3_aa
.	TRBV7-2	TRBJ2-5	few	TGTGCCAGCAGCTTAGGGGGGGCAGGCCAAGAGACCCAGTACTTC	CASSLGGAGQETQYF
.	TRBV28	TRBJ2-5	few	TGTGCCAGCGAAGGTACAGGAAAAGAGACCCAGTACTTC	CASEGTGKETQYF
TRBD1	TRBV11-2	TRBJ2-5	many	TGTGCCAGCAGCCCAGGGGGTACCCAAGAGACCCAGTACTTC	CASSPGGTQETQYF
TRBD2	TRBV3-1	TRBJ2-3	.	TGTGCCAGCAGCCAACTTGTAGCGGGAGGCACAGATACGCAGTATTTT	CASSQLVAGGTDTQYF
TRBD2	TRBV4-1	TRBJ2-7	.	TGCGCCAGCAGCCAAGGTACCGGGACTACCTTCTACGAGCAGTACTTC	CASSQGTGTTFYEQYF
TRBD2	TRBV12-3/TRBV12-4	TRBJ2-3	few	TGTGCCACCATGGGAGGGACCCGCACAGATACGCAGTATTTT	CATMGGTRTDTQYF
TRBD1	TRBV7-3	TRBJ2-3	few	TGTGCCAGCAGTCCGACAGGGTATCGCACAGATACGCAGTATTTT	CASSPTGYRTDTQYF
.	TRBV4-2	TRBJ1-4	few	TGTGCCAGCAGCCAAGATCGGACTCCTAATAATGAAAAACTGTTTTTT	CASSQDRTPNNEKLFF
TRBD2	TRBV2	TRBJ2-3	.	TGTGCCAGCAGTGAAGGTGCTAGCGGTAGCACAGATACGCAGTATTTT	CASSEGASGSTDTQYF
TRBD1	TRBV20-1	TRBJ1-5	few	TGCAGTGCTGGGGGACAGGGGAATCAGCCCCAGCATTTT	CSAGGQGNQPQHF
TRBD2	TRBV5-1	TRBJ2-5	many	TGCGCCAGCAGTTTTGGAGCGGGACCCGGGTCCGAAGAGACCCAGTACTTC	CASSFGAGPGSEETQYF
.	TRBV7-9	TRBJ2-3	few	TGTGCCAGCAGCCAGGACATTACGCAGTATTTT	CASSQDITQYF
.	TRBV5-6	TRBJ2-5	few	TGTGCCAGCAGCATGACTAGTATAGAGACCCAGTACTTC	CASSMTSIETQYF
.	TRBV7-2	TRBJ2-1	few	TGTGCCAGCAGCCCCCGGGGCCGGGACAAAGAATACAATGAGCAGTTCTTC	CASSPRGRDKEYNEQFF
.	TRBV12-3/TRBV12-4	TRBJ2-2	many	TGTGCCAGCAGTTTATTATCTACTTCGAACACCGGGGAGCTGTTTTTT	CASSLLSTSNTGELFF